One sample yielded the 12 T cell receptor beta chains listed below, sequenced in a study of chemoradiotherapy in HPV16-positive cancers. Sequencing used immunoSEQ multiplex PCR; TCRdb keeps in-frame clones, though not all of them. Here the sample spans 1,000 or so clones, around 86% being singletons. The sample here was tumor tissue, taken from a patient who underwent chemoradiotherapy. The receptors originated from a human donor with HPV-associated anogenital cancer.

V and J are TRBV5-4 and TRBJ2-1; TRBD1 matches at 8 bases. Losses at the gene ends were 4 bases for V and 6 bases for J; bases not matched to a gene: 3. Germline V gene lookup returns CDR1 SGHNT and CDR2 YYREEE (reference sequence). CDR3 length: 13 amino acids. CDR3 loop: CASSQTGVNEQFF. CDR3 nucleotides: TGTGCCAGCAGCCAGACAGGGGTCAATGAGCAGTTCTTC.

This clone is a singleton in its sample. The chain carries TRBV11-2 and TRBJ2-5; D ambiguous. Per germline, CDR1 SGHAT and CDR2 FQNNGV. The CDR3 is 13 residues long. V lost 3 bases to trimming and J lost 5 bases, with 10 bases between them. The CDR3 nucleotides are TGTGCCAGCAGCTTTAGCTTCCAGGAGACCCAGTACTTC. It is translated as CASSFSFQETQYF.

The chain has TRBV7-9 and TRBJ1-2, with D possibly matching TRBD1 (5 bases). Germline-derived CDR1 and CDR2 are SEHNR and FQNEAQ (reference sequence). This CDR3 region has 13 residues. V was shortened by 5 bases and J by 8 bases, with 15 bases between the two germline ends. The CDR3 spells CASSPAGGVGYTF. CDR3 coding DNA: TGTGCCAGCAGCCCAGCGGGAGGGGTCGGCTACACCTTC.

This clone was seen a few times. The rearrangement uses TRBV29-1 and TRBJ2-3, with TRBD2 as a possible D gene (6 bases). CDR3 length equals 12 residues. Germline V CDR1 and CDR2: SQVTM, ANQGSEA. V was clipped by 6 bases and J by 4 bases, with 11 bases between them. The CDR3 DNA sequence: TGCAGCGTCACGGAGGGACCAGATACGCAGTATTTT. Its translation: CSVTEGPDTQYF.

The CDR3 coding sequence is TGCGCCAGCAGCTTGGGAGGATTGGTGGGGGTGAACACTGAAGCTTTCTTT. This sequence encodes CASSLGGLVGVNTEAFF. The chain is built from TRBV5-1 and TRBJ1-1; a weak D match, TRBD1 (5 bases). Germline CDR1 SGHRS, CDR2 YFSETQ. The V end was cut by 0 bases, the J end by 0 bases, with 15 bases between. The CDR3 contains 17 residues.

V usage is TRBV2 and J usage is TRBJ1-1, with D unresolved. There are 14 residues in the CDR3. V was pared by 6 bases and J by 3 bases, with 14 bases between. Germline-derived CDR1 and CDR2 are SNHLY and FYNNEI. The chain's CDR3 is CASRADGWDTEAFF. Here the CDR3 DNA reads TGTGCCAGCAGGGCTGACGGGTGGGACACTGAAGCTTTCTTT.

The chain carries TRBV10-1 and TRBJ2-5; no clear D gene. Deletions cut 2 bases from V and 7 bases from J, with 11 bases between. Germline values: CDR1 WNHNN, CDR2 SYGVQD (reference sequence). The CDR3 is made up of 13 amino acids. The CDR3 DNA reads TGCGCCAGCAGTGAGGCTAGTAAAGCGACCCAGTACTTC. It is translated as CASSEASKATQYF.

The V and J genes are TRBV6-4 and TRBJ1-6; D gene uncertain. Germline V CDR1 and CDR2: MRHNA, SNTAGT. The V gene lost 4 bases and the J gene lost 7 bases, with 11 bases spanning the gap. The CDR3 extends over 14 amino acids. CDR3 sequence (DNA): TGTGCCAGCAGTGGAGTTGGAGGGAATTCACCCCTCCACTTT. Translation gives CASSGVGGNSPLHF.

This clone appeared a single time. The CDR3 protein is CASSESWAGGPHNEQFF. DNA of the CDR3: TGTGCCAGCAGTGAAAGTTGGGCGGGAGGGCCACACAATGAGCAGTTCTTC. The chain couples TRBV2 to TRBJ2-1; 9 bases fit TRBD2. Trimming cost V 2 bases and J 5 bases; bases outside gene matches: 10. This CDR3 has 17 amino acids. CDR1 SNHLY and CDR2 FYNNEI come from the germline V gene.

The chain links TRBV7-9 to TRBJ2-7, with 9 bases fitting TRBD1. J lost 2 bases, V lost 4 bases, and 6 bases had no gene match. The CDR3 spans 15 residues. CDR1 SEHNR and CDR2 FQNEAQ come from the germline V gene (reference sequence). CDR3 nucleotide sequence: TGTGCCAGCAGCTCACAGGGGGCCGAACCCTACGAGCAGTACTTC. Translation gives CASSSQGAEPYEQYF.

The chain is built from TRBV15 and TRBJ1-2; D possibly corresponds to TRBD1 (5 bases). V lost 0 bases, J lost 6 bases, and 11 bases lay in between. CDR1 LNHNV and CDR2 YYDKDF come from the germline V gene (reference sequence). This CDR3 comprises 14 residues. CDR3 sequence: CATSRDTQANGYTF. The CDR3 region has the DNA TGTGCCACCAGCAGAGACACACAGGCCAATGGCTACACCTTC.

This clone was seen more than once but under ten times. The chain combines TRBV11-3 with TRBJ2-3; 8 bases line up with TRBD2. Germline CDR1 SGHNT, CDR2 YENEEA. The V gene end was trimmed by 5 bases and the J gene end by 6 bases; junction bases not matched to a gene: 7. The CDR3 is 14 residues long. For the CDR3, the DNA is TGTGCCAGCAGCCTCGGACTAGCTTCGGATACGCAGTATTTT. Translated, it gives CASSLGLASDTQYF.